The T cell receptor (beta chain) described here comes from a study of blood T cell repertoires in COVID-19. Original data processing: Reference gene primer amplification yielded estimated nucleated cell counts. TCRdb's table, derived via immunoSEQ multiplex PCR, lists solely in-frame clones and lacks some. V and J calls and clone size are copied from that table; D and trimming were computed from the DNA. Among 270,000 or so clones listed, roughly 80% were seen once. The V gene lost 1 base and the J gene lost 7 bases, with 16 bases spanning the gap. This CDR3 has 15 amino acids. CDR1 KGHDR and CDR2 SFDVKD come from the germline V gene. Recruited during active infection, patients (from Seattle) were subsequently followed longitudinally. This clone has just one count.

This chain uses TRBV24-1 with TRBJ2-7, with D perhaps matching TRBD1 (6 bases). The TCR was taken from a human donor with COVID-19, enrolled during active disease. The donor label of this sample is uncertain. The sequenced material came from peripheral blood. CDR3 region: CATSDFKAGVREQYF. CDR3 coding DNA: TGTGCCACCAGTGATTTTAAGGCAGGGGTCCGGGAGCAGTACTTC.